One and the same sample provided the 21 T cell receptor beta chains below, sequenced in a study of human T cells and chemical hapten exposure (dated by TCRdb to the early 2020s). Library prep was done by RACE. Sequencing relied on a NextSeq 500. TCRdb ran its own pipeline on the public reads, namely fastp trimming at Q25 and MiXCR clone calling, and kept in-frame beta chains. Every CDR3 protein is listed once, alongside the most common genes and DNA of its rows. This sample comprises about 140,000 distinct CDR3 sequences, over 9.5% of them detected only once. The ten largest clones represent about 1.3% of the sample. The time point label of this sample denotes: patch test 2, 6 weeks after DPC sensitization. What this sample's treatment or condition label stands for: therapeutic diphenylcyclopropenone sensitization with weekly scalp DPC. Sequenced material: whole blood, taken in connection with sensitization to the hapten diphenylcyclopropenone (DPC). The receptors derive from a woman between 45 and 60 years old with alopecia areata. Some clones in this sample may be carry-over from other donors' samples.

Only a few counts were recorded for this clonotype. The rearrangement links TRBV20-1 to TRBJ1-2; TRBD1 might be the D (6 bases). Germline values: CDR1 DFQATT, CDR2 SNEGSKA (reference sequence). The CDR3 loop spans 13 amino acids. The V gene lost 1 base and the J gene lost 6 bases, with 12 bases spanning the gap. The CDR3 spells CSARVKGGNGYTF. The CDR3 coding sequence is TGCAGTGCTAGAGTTAAGGGGGGTAATGGCTACACCTTC.

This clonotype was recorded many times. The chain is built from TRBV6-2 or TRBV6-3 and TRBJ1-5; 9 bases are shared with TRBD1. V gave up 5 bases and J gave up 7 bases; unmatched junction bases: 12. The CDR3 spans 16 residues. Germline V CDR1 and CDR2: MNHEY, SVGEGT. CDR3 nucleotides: TGTGCCAGCAGTGACCGGGGGACAGGGTTTAGCCAGCCCCAGCATTTT. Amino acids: CASSDRGTGFSQPQHF.

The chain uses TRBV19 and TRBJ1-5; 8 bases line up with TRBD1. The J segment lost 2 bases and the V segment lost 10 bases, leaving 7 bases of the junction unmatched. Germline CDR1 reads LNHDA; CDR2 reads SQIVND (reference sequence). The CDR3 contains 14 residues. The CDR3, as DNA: TGTGCCACCCTGGACAGGGTAGGCAATCAGCCCCAGCATTTT. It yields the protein CATLDRVGNQPQHF.

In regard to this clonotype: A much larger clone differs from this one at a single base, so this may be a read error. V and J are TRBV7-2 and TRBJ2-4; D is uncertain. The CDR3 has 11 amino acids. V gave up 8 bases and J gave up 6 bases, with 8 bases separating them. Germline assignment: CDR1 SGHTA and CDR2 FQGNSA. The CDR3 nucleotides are TGTGCCAGCGGCGCGATAAACATTCAGTACTTC. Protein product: CASGAINIQYF.

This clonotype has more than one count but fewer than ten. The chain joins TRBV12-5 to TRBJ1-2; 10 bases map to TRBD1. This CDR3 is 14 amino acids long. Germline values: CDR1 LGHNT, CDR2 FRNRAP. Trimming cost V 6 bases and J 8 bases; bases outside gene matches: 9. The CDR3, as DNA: TGTGCTAGTGGACGACCCGACAGGGGGCAGGGCTACACCTTC. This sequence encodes CASGRPDRGQGYTF.

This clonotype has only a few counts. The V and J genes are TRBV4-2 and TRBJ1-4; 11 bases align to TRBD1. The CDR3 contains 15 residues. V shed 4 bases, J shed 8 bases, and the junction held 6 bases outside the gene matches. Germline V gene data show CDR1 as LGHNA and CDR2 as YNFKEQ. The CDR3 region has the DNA TGTGCCAGCAGCCCCTCGGACAGGGGGCGAGAAAAACTGTTTTTT. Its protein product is CASSPSDRGREKLFF.

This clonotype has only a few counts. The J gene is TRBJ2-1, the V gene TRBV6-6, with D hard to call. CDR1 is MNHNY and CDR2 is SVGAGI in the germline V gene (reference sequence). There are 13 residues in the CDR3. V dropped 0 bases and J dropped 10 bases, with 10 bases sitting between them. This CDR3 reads CASSYSTVGEQFF. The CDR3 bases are TGTGCCAGCAGTTACTCGACGGTGGGGGAGCAGTTCTTC.

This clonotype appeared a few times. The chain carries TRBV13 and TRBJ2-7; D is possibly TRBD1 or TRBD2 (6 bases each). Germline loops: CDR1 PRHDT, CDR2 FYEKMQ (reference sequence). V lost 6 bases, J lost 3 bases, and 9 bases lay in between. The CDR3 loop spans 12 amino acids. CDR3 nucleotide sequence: TGTGCCAGCAGAGGAGGGGGCTACGAGCAGTACTTC. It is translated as CASRGGGYEQYF.

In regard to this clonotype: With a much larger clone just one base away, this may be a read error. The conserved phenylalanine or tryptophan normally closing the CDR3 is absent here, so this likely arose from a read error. CDR3 DNA sequence: TGTGCCAGCAGCCTTTCACAGGGGCTAGGCACTGAAGCTTTCCTT. It translates to CASSLSQGLGTEAFL. The chain joins TRBV6-6 to TRBJ1-1; 7 nucleotides line up with TRBD1. This CDR3 has 15 residues. The ends lost 6 bases at V and 4 bases at J; junction bases unmatched: 11. Germline V gene lookup returns CDR1 MNHNY and CDR2 SVGAGI (reference sequence).

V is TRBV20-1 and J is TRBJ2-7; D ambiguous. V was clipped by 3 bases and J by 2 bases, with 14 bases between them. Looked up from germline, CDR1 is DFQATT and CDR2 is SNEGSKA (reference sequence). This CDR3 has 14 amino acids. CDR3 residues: CSASYPTAAYEQYF. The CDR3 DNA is TGCAGTGCTAGTTACCCCACCGCCGCCTACGAGCAGTACTTC.

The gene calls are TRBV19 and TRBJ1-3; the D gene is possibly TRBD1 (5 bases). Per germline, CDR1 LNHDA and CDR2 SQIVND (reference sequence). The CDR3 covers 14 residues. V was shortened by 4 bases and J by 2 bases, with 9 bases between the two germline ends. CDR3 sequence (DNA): TGTGCCAGTAGTAGGAGGGGCGCTGGAAACACCATATATTTT. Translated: CASSRRGAGNTIYF.

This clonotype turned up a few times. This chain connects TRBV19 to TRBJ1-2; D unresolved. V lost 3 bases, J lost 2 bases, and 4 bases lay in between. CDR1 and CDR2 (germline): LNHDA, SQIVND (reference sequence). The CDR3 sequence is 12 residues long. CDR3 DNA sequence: TGTGCCAGTAGTATGGAGAACTATGGCTACACCTTC. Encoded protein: CASSMENYGYTF.

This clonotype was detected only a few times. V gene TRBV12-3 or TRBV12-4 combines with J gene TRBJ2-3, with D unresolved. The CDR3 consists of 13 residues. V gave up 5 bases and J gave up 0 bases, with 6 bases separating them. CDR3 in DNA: TGTGCCAGCAGTCGACATAGCACAGATACGCAGTATTTT. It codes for CASSRHSTDTQYF.

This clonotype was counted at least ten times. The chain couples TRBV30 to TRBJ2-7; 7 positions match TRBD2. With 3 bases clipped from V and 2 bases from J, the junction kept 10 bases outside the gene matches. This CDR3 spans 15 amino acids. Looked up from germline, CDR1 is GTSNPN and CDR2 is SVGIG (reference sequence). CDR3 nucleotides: TGTGCCTGGAGATCACGGACGGGGAGGGCCTACGAGCAGTACTTC. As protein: CAWRSRTGRAYEQYF.

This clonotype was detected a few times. This chain's CDR3 is CASKFGGRDQPQHF. In nucleotides, the CDR3 is TGTGCCAGCAAGTTCGGGGGGCGCGATCAGCCCCAGCATTTT. The V and J genes are TRBV28 and TRBJ1-5; D is perhaps TRBD1 (6 bases). Germline CDR1 and CDR2: MDHEN and SYDVKM. CDR3 length: 14 amino acids. The V end lost 7 bases, the J end lost 5 bases, and 15 bases lay between the germline ends.

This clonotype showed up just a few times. The CDR3 DNA follows: TGCAGTGCTAGAGTCCAATCCGAGCAGTACTTC. Translated: CSARVQSEQYF. The chain combines TRBV20-1 with TRBJ2-7; D gene unclear. The length of the CDR3 is 11 residues. V lost 1 base and J 6 bases, leaving 7 bases between the germline ends. Per the germline V gene, CDR1 is DFQATT and CDR2 is SNEGSKA (reference sequence).

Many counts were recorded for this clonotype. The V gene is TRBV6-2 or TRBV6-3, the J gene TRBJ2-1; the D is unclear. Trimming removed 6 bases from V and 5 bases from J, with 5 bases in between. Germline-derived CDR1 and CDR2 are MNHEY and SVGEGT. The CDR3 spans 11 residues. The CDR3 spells CASRENNEQFF. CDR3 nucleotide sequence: TGTGCCAGCAGAGAAAACAATGAGCAGTTCTTC.

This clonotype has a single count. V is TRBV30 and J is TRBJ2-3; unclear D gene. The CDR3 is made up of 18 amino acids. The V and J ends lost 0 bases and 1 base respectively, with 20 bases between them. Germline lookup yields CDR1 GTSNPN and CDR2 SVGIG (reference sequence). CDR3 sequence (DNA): TGTGCCTGGAGTGTACTCGGTGGGCCTACACGGCGCACAGATACGCAGTATTTT. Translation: CAWSVLGGPTRRTDTQYF.

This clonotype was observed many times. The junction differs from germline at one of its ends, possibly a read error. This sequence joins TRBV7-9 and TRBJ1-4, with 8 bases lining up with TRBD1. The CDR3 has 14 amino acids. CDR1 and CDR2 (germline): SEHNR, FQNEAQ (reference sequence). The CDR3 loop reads CASSLAGGGEKLFF. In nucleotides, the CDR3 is TGTGCCAGCAGCCTAGCAGGGGGCGGGGAAAAACTGTTTTTT.

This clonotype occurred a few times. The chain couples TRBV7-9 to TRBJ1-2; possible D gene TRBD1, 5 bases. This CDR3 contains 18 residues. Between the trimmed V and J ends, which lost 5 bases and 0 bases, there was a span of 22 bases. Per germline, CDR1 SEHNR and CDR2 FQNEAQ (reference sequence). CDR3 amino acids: CASSPQGSGHVANYGYTF. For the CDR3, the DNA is TGTGCCAGCAGCCCGCAAGGGTCTGGACACGTAGCTAACTATGGCTACACCTTC.

The CDR3 region has the DNA TGCAGCGGCCGACTGGGCGCCGAGCAGTACTTC. Amino acid sequence: CSGRLGAEQYF. V usage is TRBV29-1 and J usage is TRBJ2-7; D uncertain. The germline gives CDR1 SQVTM, CDR2 ANQGSEA. The CDR3 runs 11 residues. Trimming removed 7 bases from V and 6 bases from J, with 13 bases in between.